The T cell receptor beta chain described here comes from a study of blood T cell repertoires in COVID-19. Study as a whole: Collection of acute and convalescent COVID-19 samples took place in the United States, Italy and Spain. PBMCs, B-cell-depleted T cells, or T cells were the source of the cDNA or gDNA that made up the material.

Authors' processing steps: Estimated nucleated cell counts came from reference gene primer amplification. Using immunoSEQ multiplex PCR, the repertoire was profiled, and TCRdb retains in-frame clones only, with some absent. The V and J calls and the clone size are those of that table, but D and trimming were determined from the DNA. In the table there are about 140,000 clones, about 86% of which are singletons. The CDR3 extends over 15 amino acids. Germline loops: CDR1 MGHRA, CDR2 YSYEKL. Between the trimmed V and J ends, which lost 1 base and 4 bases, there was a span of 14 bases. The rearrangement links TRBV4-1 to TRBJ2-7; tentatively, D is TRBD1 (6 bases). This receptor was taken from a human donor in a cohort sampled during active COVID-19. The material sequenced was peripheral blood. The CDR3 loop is CASSQAGTRGYEQYF. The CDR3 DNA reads TGCGCCAGCAGCCAAGCAGGTACCAGGGGTTACGAGCAGTACTTC.